What follows are 13 T cell receptor beta chains derived from one specimen sequenced in a study of shared clonotypes between healthy human individuals (dated by TCRdb to about 2020). Library method: the immunoSEQ multiplex PCR assay. What TCRdb holds here is the immuneACCESS table cut down to in-frame rearrangements. Part of the clones is not present; checked against another copy, under half of the missing clones reflect an unresolved V gene, and the others are unexplained. This sample comprises approximately 110,000 clones, about 63% of them detected only once. 20% to 25% of the sample is held by the ten biggest clonotypes. The source material was memory CD8+ T cells sorted from blood. The cell subset or site label here, explained by the study, means: CD45RO+ cells pooled with CCR7-negative TemRA cells. These receptor sequences come from a woman aged 25 to 39 in good health.

V and J are TRBV6-6 and TRBJ1-5; D unresolved. The germline CDR1 and CDR2 sequences are MNHNY and SVGAGI (reference sequence). The CDR3 is 14 amino acids. Trimming took 6 bases from V and 0 from J, leaving 9 bases between them. The CDR3 nucleotides are TGTGCCAGCAGCCCCGAGTATAGCAATCAGCCCCAGCATTTT. Its translation is CASSPEYSNQPQHF.

The chain joins TRBV10-1 to TRBJ2-7, with D maybe TRBD2 (7 bases). V lost 5 bases, J lost 2 bases, and 16 bases lay in between. The germline CDR1 and CDR2 sequences are WNHNN and SYGVQD (reference sequence). The CDR3 extends over 15 amino acids. CDR3 region: CASSIGGQGTYEQYF. CDR3 sequence (DNA): TGCGCCAGCAGTATCGGGGGGCAGGGGACCTACGAGCAGTACTTC.

The chain uses TRBV11-2 and TRBJ2-7, with 9 bases fitting TRBD2. The CDR3 spans 17 residues. J was trimmed by 2 bases and V by 5 bases; bases with no gene match: 13. CDR1 and CDR2 from the germline V gene are SGHAT and FQNNGV. CDR3 bases: TGTGCCAGCAGCCGACACCCTAGCGGGACCCAGCCCTACGAGCAGTACTTC. Translated: CASSRHPSGTQPYEQYF.

This clone was seen at least ten times. The chain is built from TRBV11-2 and TRBJ1-2; D is unclear. The V and J ends lost 2 bases and 5 bases respectively, with 12 bases between them. CDR3 length: 14 amino acids. Germline V gene sequence: CDR1 SGHAT, CDR2 FQNNGV. Here the CDR3 reads CASSLNGEAYGYTF. CDR3 bases: TGTGCCAGCAGCTTAAACGGGGAGGCTTATGGCTACACCTTC.

The chain has TRBV6-1 and TRBJ2-7; 9 positions match TRBD1. With 3 bases clipped from V and 0 bases from J, the junction kept 3 bases outside the gene matches. From germline, CDR1 is MNHNS and CDR2 SASEGT. CDR3 length equals 15 residues. Here the CDR3 reads CASSEEQGASYEQYF. The DNA for the CDR3 is TGTGCCAGCAGTGAGGAACAGGGGGCCTCCTACGAGCAGTACTTC.

This clone was counted only a few times. This chain uses TRBV7-2 with TRBJ2-2; D remains ambiguous. CDR1 and CDR2 from the germline V gene are SGHTA and FQGNSA. V was pared by 1 base and J by 2 bases, with 11 bases between. The CDR3 consists of 16 residues. This CDR3 is CASSLELTANTGELFF. The CDR3 bases are TGTGCCAGCAGCTTAGAGTTAACGGCAAACACCGGGGAGCTGTTTTTT.

To note about this clone: Different DNA sequences within this sample yield the same CDR3. The V call is TRBV5-6, the J call TRBJ2-7; TRBD1 matches at 7 bases. With 4 bases clipped from V and 2 bases from J, the junction kept 6 bases outside the gene matches. Germline V gene sequence: CDR1 SGHDT, CDR2 YYEEEE. CDR3 length: 14 residues. CDR3 loop: CASSVRDSPYEQYF. The CDR3 coding sequence is TGTGCCAGCAGCGTCCGGGACAGCCCCTACGAGCAGTACTTC.

The chain links TRBV27 to TRBJ2-7; 10 nucleotides agree with TRBD1. Germline V gene lookup returns CDR1 MNHEY and CDR2 SMNVEV (reference sequence). V lost 5 bases and J lost 2; bases outside the gene matches: 9. The CDR3 is 16 residues long. The CDR3 DNA sequence: TGTGCCAGCAGTGAAGGTTGGGGACAGGGGACCTACGAGCAGTACTTC. Translated: CASSEGWGQGTYEQYF.

The gene calls are TRBV18 and TRBJ2-1; D is undetermined. In germline, CDR1 is KGHSH, CDR2 LQKENI. Trimming removed 4 bases from V and 0 bases from J, with 10 bases in between. The CDR3 loop spans 15 amino acids. The CDR3 protein is CASSLTLSSYNEQFF. The CDR3 DNA is TGTGCCAGCTCACTAACTCTCAGCTCCTACAATGAGCAGTTCTTC.

The chain links TRBV4-1 to TRBJ1-1; TRBD1 might be the D (6 bases). V was shortened by 2 bases and J by 6 bases, with 10 bases between the two germline ends. The CDR3 totals 13 residues. CDR1 MGHRA and CDR2 YSYEKL come from the germline V gene. CDR3 sequence (DNA): TGCGCCAGCAGCCAACGGGGACACCCTGAAGCTTTCTTT. It codes for CASSQRGHPEAFF.

This clone came up a few times. The V and J genes are TRBV25-1 and TRBJ2-3, with TRBD2 matching over 10 bases. The junction had 7 bases not matched to a gene; V was cut back by 1 base and J by 0 bases. The CDR3 length is 18 residues. Per the germline V gene, CDR1 is MGHDK and CDR2 is SYGVNS. CDR3 amino acids: CASSEFETSGASTDTQYF. CDR3 sequence (DNA): TGTGCCAGCAGTGAATTCGAAACTAGCGGGGCTAGCACAGATACGCAGTATTTT.

The rearrangement links TRBV2 to TRBJ2-7; 8 bases are a match to TRBD2. The CDR3 loop spans 15 amino acids. Per the germline V gene, CDR1 is SNHLY and CDR2 is FYNNEI. V lost 6 bases and J lost 0; bases outside the gene matches: 7. The CDR3 here is CASRDLAGYSYEQYF. For the CDR3, the DNA is TGTGCCAGCAGGGATCTAGCGGGTTACTCCTACGAGCAGTACTTC. The entire variable domain, with the rest obtained from reference TRBV2 and TRBJ2-7, is as follows: EPEVTQTPSHQVTQMGQEVILRCVPISNHLYFYWYRQILGQKVEFLVSFYNNEISEKSEIFDDQFSVERPDGSNFTLKIRSTKLEDSAMYFCASRDLAGYSYEQYFGPGTRLTVT.

The genes are TRBV5-1 and TRBJ2-7; weak D call: TRBD2 (6 bases). Germline-derived CDR1 and CDR2 are SGHRS and YFSETQ. Trimming stripped 0 bases from V and 0 bases from J, with 13 bases between. CDR3 length equals 16 residues. The CDR3 here is CASSLVFSGRSYEQYF. In DNA, the CDR3 is TGCGCCAGCAGCTTGGTTTTTAGCGGACGCTCCTACGAGCAGTACTTC.